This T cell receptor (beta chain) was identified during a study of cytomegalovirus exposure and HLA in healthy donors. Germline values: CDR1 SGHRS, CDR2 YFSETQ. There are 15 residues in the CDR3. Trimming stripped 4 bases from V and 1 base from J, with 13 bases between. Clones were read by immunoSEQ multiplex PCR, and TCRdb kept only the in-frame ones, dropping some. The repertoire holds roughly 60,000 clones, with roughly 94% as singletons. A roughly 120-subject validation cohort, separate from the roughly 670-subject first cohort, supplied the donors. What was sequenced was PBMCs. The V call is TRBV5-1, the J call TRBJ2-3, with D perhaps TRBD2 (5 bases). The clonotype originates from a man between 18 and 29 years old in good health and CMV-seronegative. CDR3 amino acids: CASSPGGGGTDTQYF. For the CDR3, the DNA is TGCGCCAGCAGCCCTGGAGGAGGTGGCACAGATACGCAGTATTTT.